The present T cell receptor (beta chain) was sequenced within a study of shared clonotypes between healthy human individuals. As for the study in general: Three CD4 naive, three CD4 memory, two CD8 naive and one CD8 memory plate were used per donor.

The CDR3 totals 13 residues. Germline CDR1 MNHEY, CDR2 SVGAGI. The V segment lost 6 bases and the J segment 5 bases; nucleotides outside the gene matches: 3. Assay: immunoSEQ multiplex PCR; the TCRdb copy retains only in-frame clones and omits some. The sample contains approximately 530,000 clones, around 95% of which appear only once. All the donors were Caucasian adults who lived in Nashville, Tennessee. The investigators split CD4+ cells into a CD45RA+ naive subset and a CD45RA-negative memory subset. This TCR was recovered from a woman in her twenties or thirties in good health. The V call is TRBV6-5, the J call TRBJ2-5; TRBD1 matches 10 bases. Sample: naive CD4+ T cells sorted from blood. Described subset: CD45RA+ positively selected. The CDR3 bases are TGTGCCAGCAGCGACAGGGGGCGCGAGACCCAGTACTTC. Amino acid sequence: CASSDRGRETQYF.